This TCR beta chain was obtained from a study of cytomegalovirus exposure and HLA in healthy donors. Use of 60 Vbeta and 13 Jbeta primers characterized the PCR. TCRdb's table, derived via immunoSEQ multiplex PCR, lists solely in-frame clones and lacks some. The data contain about 140,000 clones, about four fifths of them singletons. As for this clone: Its specificity is not known.

Study results and caveats: Accurate predictions that matched the HLA-A and HLA-B alleles of most subjects were reportedly made from TCR beta sequences. CMV serostatus was the only recorded immune exposure for donors.

Specimen: PBMCs. This TCR came from a male donor in good health and CMV-seronegative.

CDR3 loop: CASSVSGRSYEQYF. For the CDR3, the DNA is TGTGCCAGCAGCGTTAGCGGGAGGTCCTACGAGCAGTACTTC. The V gene is TRBV5-6, the J gene TRBJ2-7; 10 bases match TRBD2. Germline assignment: CDR1 SGHDT and CDR2 YYEEEE. Trimming removed 4 bases from V and 1 base from J; junction bases left unmatched: 2. The CDR3 runs to 14 residues. The full variable domain, with the rest looked up from reference TRBV5-6 and TRBJ2-7, is DAGVTQSPTHLIKTRGQQVTLRCSPKSGHDTVSWYQQALGQGPQFIFQYYEEEERQRGNFPDRFSGHQFPNYSSELNVNALLLGDSALYLCASSVSGRSYEQYFGPGTRLTVT.